This T cell receptor (beta chain) was identified in a study of synovial regulatory T cells in juvenile arthritis. In the study overall: Over five patients were on methotrexate and a few were untreated. Study conclusions and caveats: Synovial Teff and blood CPL repertoires partially overlapped with iaTreg TCR repertoires, which were largely patient-private. TCR diversity was lower in inflammation-associated blood Treg cells than in other blood Treg cells. Synovial Treg CDR3 sequences overlapped more with iaTregs than other circulating Tregs.

A note on this clone: Its target is not known.

Generated by immunoSEQ multiplex PCR, the TCRdb table keeps only in-frame clones and is missing some. The listing contains several thousand clones. The specimen sequenced was Treg cells from blood. As for subset: remaining (HLA-DR-negative) circulating blood Treg cells. The TCR was taken from a donor between 2 and 35 years old with juvenile idiopathic arthritis.

The CDR3 protein is CASSPPPRGTYNEQFF. The chain has TRBV28 and TRBJ2-1; TCRdb calls TRBD1, which cannot be checked without DNA. The V gene's germline CDR1 is MDHEN and CDR2 SYDVKM. The CDR3 spans 16 residues. Only the protein is available.